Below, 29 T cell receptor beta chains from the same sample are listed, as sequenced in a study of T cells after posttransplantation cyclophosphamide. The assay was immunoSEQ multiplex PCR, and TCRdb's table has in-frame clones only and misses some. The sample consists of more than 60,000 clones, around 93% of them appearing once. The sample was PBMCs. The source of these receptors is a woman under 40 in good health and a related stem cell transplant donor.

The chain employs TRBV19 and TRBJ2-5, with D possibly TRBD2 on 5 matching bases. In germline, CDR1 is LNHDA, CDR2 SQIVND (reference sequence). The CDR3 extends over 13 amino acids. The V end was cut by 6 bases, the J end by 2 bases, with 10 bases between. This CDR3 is CASRLLGQETQYF. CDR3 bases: TGTGCCAGTAGATTACTAGGGCAAGAGACCCAGTACTTC.

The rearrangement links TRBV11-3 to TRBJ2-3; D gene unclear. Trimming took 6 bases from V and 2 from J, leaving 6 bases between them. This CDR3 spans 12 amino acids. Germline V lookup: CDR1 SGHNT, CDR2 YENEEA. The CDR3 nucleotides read TGTGCCAGCAGTAATATCACAGATACGCAGTATTTT. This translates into CASSNITDTQYF.

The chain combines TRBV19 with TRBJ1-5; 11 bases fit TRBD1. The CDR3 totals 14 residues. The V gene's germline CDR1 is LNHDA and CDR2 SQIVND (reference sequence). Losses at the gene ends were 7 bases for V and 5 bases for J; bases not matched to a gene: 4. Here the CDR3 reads CASTRTGGDQPQHF. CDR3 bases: TGTGCCAGTACCCGGACAGGGGGCGATCAGCCCCAGCATTTT.

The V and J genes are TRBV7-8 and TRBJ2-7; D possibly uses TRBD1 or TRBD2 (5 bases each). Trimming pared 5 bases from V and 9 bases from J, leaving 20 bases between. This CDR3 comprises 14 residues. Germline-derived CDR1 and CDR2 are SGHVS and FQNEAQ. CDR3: CASSQRDRSIRQYF. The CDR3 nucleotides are TGTGCCAGCAGCCAAAGGGACCGATCCATAAGGCAGTACTTC.

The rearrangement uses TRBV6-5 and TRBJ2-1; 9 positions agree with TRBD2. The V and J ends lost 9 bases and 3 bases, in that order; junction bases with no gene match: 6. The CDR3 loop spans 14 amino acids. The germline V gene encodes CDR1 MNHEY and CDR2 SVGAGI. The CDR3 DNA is TGTGCCAGGACATCAGCGGGGGGCTACAATGAGCAGTTCTTC. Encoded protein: CARTSAGGYNEQFF.

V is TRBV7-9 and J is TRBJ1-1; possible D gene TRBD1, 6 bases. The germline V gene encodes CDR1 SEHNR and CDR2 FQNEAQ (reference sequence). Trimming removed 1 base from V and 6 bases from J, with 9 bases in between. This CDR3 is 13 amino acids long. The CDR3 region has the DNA TGTGCCAGCAGCTTAGGGCAGGGGTCTGAAGCTTTCTTT. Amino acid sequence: CASSLGQGSEAFF.

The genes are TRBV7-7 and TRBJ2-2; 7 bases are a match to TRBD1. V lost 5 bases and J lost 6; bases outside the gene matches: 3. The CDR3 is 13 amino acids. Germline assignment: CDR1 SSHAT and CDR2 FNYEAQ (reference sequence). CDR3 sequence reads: CASSPTGPGELFF. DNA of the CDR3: TGTGCCAGCAGCCCGACAGGGCCCGGGGAGCTGTTTTTT.

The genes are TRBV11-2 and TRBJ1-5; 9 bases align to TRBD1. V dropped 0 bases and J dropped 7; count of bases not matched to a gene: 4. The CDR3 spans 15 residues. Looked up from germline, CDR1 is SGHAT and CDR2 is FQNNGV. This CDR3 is CASSLDGTGSQPQHF. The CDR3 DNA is TGTGCCAGCAGCTTAGATGGGACAGGGAGCCAGCCCCAGCATTTT.

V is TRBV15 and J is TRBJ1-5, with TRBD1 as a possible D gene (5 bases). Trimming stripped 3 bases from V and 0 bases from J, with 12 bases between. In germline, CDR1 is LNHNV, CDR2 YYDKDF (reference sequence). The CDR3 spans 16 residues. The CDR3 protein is CATSRGRGYSNQPQHF. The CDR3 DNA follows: TGTGCCACCAGCAGGGGGCGCGGCTATAGCAATCAGCCCCAGCATTTT.

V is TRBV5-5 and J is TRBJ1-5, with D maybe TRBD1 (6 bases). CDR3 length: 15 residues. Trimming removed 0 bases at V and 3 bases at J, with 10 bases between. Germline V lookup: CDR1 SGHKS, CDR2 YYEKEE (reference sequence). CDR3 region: CASSLGGPNNQPQHF. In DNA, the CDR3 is TGTGCCAGCAGCTTGGGGGGGCCGAACAATCAGCCCCAGCATTTT.

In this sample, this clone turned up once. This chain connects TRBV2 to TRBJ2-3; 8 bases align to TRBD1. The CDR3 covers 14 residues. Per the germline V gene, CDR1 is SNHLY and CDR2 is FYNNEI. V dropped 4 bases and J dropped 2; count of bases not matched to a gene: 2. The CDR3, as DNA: TGTGCCAGCAGTGGACAGGGGCTCACAGATACGCAGTATTTT. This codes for CASSGQGLTDTQYF.

In DNA form, the CDR3 reads TGTGCCAGCAGGGGACATTGGAATTCACCCCTCCACTTT. Protein product: CASRGHWNSPLHF. This rearrangement joins TRBV6-1 to TRBJ1-6; D may be TRBD1 (6 bases). This CDR3 is 13 amino acids long. Between the trimmed V and J ends, which lost 6 bases and 7 bases, there was a span of 10 bases. Germline-derived CDR1 and CDR2 are MNHNS and SASEGT.

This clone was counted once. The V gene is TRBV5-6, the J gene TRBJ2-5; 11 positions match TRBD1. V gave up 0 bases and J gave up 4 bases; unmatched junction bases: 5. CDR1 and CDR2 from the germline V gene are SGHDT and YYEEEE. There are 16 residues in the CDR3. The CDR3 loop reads CASSLEVGQGGETQYF. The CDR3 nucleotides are TGTGCCAGCAGCTTGGAAGTGGGACAGGGGGGAGAGACCCAGTACTTC.

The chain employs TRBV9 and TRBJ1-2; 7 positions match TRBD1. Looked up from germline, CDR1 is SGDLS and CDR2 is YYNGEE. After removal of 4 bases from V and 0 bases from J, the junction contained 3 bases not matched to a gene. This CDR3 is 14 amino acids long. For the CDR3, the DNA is TGTGCCAGCAGCCAGGGGACAGCTAACTATGGCTACACCTTC. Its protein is CASSQGTANYGYTF.

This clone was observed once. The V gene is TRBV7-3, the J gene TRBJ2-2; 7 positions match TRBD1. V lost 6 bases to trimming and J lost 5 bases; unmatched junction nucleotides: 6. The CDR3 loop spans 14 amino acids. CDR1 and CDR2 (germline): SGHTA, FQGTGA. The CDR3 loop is CASRPRQGTGELFF. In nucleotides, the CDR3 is TGTGCCAGCAGGCCGAGACAGGGAACCGGGGAGCTGTTTTTT. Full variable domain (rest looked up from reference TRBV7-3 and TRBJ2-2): GAGVSQTPSNKVTEKGKYVELRCDPISGHTALYWYRQSLGQGPEFLIYFQGTGAADDSGLPNDRFFAVRPEGSVSTLKIQRTERGDSAVYLCASRPRQGTGELFFGEGSRLTVL.

CDR3: CASSPPGLPVNEKLFF. The CDR3 region has the DNA TGTGCCAGCAGCCCCCCGGGCCTCCCAGTTAATGAAAAACTGTTTTTT. This chain joins TRBV7-2 and TRBJ1-4, with no clear D. Germline lookup yields CDR1 SGHTA and CDR2 FQGNSA. V gave up 5 bases and J gave up 4 bases, with 17 bases separating them. The CDR3 length is 16 residues.

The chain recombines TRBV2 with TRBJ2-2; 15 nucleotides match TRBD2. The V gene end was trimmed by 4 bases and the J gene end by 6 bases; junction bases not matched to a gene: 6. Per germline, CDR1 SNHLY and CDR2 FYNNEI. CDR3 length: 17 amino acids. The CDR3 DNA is TGTGCCAGCAGTGCAGGACTAGCGGGGGGGCAATCCGGGGAGCTGTTTTTT. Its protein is CASSAGLAGGQSGELFF.

In DNA form, the CDR3 reads TGTGCCAGCAGTGAATTCCCCACGGGGAACGACGGGGAGCTGTTTTTT. Its protein product is CASSEFPTGNDGELFF. The chain is built from TRBV25-1 and TRBJ2-2, with a possible D match to TRBD2 (5 bases). V was clipped by 1 base and J by 7 bases, with 16 bases between them. This CDR3 contains 16 residues. In germline, CDR1 is MGHDK, CDR2 SYGVNS.

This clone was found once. In DNA, the CDR3 is TGTGCCAGCAGCTTAGTCGGCAGGGGGCACACTGAAGCTTTCTTT. It encodes CASSLVGRGHTEAFF. V usage is TRBV7-2 and J usage is TRBJ1-1; 8 nucleotides agree with TRBD1. Germline CDR1 reads SGHTA; CDR2 reads FQGNSA. The CDR3 loop spans 15 amino acids. The V and J ends lost 1 base and 3 bases, in that order; junction bases with no gene match: 4.

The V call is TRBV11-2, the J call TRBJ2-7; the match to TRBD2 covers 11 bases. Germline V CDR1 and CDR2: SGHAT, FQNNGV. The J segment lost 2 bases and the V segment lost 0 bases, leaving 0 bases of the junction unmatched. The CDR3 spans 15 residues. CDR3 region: CASSLDSGGAYEQYF. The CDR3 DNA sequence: TGTGCCAGCAGCTTAGATAGCGGGGGGGCCTACGAGCAGTACTTC.

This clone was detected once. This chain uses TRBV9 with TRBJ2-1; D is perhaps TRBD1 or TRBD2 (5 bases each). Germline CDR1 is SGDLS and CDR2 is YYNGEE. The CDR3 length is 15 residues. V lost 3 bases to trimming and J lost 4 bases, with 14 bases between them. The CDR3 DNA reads TGTGCCAGCAGCGCCGGGACCCCGGGGTACAATGAGCAGTTCTTC. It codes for CASSAGTPGYNEQFF.

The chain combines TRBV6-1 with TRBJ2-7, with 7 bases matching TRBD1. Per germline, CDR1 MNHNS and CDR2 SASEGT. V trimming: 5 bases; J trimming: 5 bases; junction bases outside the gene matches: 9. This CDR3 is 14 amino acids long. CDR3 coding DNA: TGTGCCAGCAGTAAACAGGGGATGCTCGACGAGCAGTACTTC. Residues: CASSKQGMLDEQYF.

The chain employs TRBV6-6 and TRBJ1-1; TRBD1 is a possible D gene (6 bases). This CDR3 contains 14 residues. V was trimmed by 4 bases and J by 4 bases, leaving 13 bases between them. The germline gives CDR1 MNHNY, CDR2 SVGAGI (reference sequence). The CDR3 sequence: CASSLSGAVTEAFF. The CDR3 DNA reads TGTGCCAGCAGTTTATCAGGGGCCGTCACTGAAGCTTTCTTT.

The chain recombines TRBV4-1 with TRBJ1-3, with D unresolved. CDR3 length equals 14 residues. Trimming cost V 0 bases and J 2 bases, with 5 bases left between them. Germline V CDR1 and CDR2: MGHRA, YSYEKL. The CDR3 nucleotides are TGCGCCAGCAGCCAAGACCCGGCTGGAAACACCATATATTTT. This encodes CASSQDPAGNTIYF.

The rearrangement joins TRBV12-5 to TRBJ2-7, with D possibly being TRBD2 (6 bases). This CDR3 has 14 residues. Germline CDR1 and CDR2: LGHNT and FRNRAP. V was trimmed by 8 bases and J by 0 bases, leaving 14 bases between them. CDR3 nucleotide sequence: TGTGCTAGTTCCGCGGGGCTTTCCTCCTACGAGCAGTACTTC. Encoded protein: CASSAGLSSYEQYF.

The DNA for the CDR3 is TGTGCCAGCAGTTTCGACAGGGCACTATCCTACGAGCAGTACTTC. It codes for CASSFDRALSYEQYF. The V and J genes are TRBV27 and TRBJ2-7, with 7 bases that match TRBD1. V gave up 3 bases and J gave up 1 base; unmatched junction bases: 6. The CDR3 is 15 residues long. Germline CDR1 and CDR2: MNHEY and SMNVEV (reference sequence).

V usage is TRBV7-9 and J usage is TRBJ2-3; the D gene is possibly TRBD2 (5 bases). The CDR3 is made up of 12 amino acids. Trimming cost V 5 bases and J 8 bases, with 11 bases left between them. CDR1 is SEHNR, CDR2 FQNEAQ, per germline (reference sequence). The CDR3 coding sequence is TGTGCCAGCAGCGGAGGCCGGGGTACGCAGTATTTT. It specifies CASSGGRGTQYF.

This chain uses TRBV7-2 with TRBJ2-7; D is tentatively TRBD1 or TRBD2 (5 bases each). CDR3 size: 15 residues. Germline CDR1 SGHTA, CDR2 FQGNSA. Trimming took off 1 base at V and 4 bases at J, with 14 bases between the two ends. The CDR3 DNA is TGTGCCAGCAGCTTAGGAGGGGCAGGATCTTACGAGCAGTACTTC. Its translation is CASSLGGAGSYEQYF.

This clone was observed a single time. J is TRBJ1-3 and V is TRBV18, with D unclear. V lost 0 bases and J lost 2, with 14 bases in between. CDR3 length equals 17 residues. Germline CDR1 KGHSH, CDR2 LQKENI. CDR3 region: CASSPPALALAGNTIYF. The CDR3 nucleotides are TGTGCCAGCTCACCACCGGCTCTGGCACTTGCTGGAAACACCATATATTTT.